The T cell receptor (beta chain) under discussion was sequenced for a study of blood T cell repertoires in COVID-19. Only in-frame clones appear in the TCRdb table, and some are missing; sequencing was by immunoSEQ multiplex PCR. The sample has a few hundred thousand clones; about 90% are singletons. With V trimmed by 3 bases and J by 8 bases, 4 bases remained unmatched. The CDR3 runs 15 residues. In germline, CDR1 is KGHSH, CDR2 LQKENI. Source material: PBMCs or T cells enriched from blood (not recorded which). The V call is TRBV18, the J call TRBJ2-1; TRBD2 matches 13 bases. This clonotype was sampled from a woman in her 30s who had recovered from COVID-19. The CDR3 DNA follows: TGTGCCAGCTCACCCCGGACTAGCGGGAGTCATGAGCAGTTCTTC. Translated: CASSPRTSGSHEQFF.